Listed here are 29 T cell receptor beta chains from one sample, sequenced in a study of cytomegalovirus exposure and HLA in healthy donors. In the PCR, 60 Vbeta and 13 Jbeta primers were used. The assay was immunoSEQ multiplex PCR, and TCRdb's table has in-frame clones only and misses some. This sample has approximately 150,000 clones; roughly 85% occur once, and the top ten carry about 2.5%. What was sequenced was PBMCs. These TCRs come from a man between 25 and 39 years old in good health and CMV-seropositive.

This chain joins TRBV10-2 and TRBJ2-4, with a tentative D call TRBD2 (7 bases). The CDR3 extends over 12 amino acids. Per germline, CDR1 WSHSY and CDR2 SAAADI. Trimming took 6 bases from V and 8 from J, leaving 11 bases between them. The CDR3 DNA reads TGCGCCAGCAGACAGGGAGGGGACATTCAGTACTTC. Residues: CASRQGGDIQYF.

This clone has a handful of counts. Other DNA sequences in this specimen translate into the identical CDR3. This sequence joins TRBV7-3 and TRBJ1-1; 9 bases fit TRBD1. Losses at the gene ends were 1 base for V and 6 bases for J; bases not matched to a gene: 6. Germline V gene sequence: CDR1 SGHTA, CDR2 FQGTGA. This CDR3 has 15 amino acids. The chain's CDR3 is CASSLKRQGVSEAFF. Written as DNA, the CDR3 is TGTGCCAGCAGCTTAAAGCGACAGGGGGTTTCTGAAGCTTTCTTT.

The CDR3 region has the DNA TGCGCCAGCAGCCAAGATGTTACCGGGAGGTACGGCTACACCTTC. Translated: CASSQDVTGRYGYTF. This chain links TRBV4-3 with TRBJ1-2; D remains unclear. Germline loops: CDR1 LGHNA, CDR2 YSLEER. Trimming removed 0 bases from V and 8 bases from J, with 16 bases in between. This CDR3 contains 15 residues.

The rearrangement uses TRBV11-2 and TRBJ2-3; 9 nucleotides align to TRBD2. Trimming took 5 bases from V and 3 from J; bases not matched to a gene: 15. The length of the CDR3 is 18 residues. Germline V gene sequence: CDR1 SGHAT, CDR2 FQNNGV. The CDR3 loop is CASSPRLGVAGDTDTQYF. The CDR3 bases are TGTGCCAGCAGCCCTCGCCTGGGGGTAGCGGGAGATACAGATACGCAGTATTTT.

The chain joins TRBV5-1 to TRBJ2-5, with D possibly matching TRBD2 (5 bases). Germline V gene lookup returns CDR1 SGHRS and CDR2 YFSETQ. The CDR3 sequence is 13 residues long. V dropped 2 bases and J dropped 5 bases, with 10 bases sitting between them. The CDR3 coding sequence is TGCGCCAGCAGCTTCGGGGTGGCGGAGACCCAGTACTTC. Translation gives CASSFGVAETQYF. The full variable domain, rest sourced from reference TRBV5-1 and TRBJ2-5, is KAGVTQTPRYLIKTRGQQVTLSCSPISGHRSVSWYQQTPGQGLQFLFEYFSETQRNKGNFPGRFSGRQFSNSRSEMNVSTLELGDSALYLCASSFGVAETQYFGPGTRLLVL.

This clone was observed a few times. The J gene is TRBJ1-2, the V gene TRBV29-1; the match to TRBD1 covers 7 bases. The CDR3 is 13 residues long. Germline CDR1 SQVTM, CDR2 ANQGSEA. V dropped 4 bases and J dropped 6; count of bases not matched to a gene: 8. CDR3 sequence: CSVGQGDYNGYTF. CDR3 coding DNA: TGCAGCGTTGGACAGGGAGACTATAATGGCTACACCTTC.

The chain is built from TRBV9 and TRBJ1-2, with 12 bases matching TRBD1. CDR1 and CDR2 from the germline V gene are SGDLS and YYNGEE. The V gene end was trimmed by 2 bases and the J gene end by 4 bases; junction bases not matched to a gene: 6. The CDR3 consists of 16 residues. The CDR3: CASSVGDRGPVYGYTF. In DNA, the CDR3 is TGTGCCAGCAGCGTCGGGGACAGGGGGCCGGTCTATGGCTACACCTTC.

CDR3: CASSEHRSSGNTIYF. The CDR3 DNA reads as TGTGCCAGCAGTGAACACCGGAGCTCTGGAAACACCATATATTTT. The genes are TRBV2 and TRBJ1-3; D uncertain. V gave up 2 bases and J gave up 0 bases, with 8 bases separating them. CDR3 length: 15 residues. The germline V gene has CDR1 SNHLY and CDR2 FYNNEI.

The chain has TRBV7-6 and TRBJ2-1; 9 positions agree with TRBD2. Looked up from germline, CDR1 is SGHVS and CDR2 is FNYEAQ. This CDR3 is built from 14 residues. V was pared by 8 bases and J by 1 base, with 3 bases of the junction left unmatched. CDR3 nucleotides: TGTGCCAGCGGGCGGGGGGGGTCCTACAATGAGCAGTTCTTC. This sequence encodes CASGRGGSYNEQFF.

The chain couples TRBV7-2 to TRBJ1-1; D not resolved. Trimming shortened V by 5 bases and J by 1 base, and 11 bases separated the two germline ends. In germline, CDR1 is SGHTA, CDR2 FQGNSA. The CDR3 length is 14 residues. Here the CDR3 reads CASSPPRWNTEAFF. The CDR3 nucleotides are TGTGCCAGCAGCCCGCCACGGTGGAACACTGAAGCTTTCTTT.

The chain links TRBV18 to TRBJ2-1; TRBD1 matches at 9 bases. The germline V gene has CDR1 KGHSH and CDR2 LQKENI. V lost 5 bases and J lost 5; bases outside the gene matches: 7. This CDR3 is 15 amino acids long. The CDR3 DNA sequence: TGTGCCAGCTCATCCCCCGGGACAGGGAACAATGAGCAGTTCTTC. It translates to CASSSPGTGNNEQFF.

J is TRBJ2-1 and V is TRBV13, with 13 bases lining up with TRBD2. CDR1 and CDR2 from the germline V gene are PRHDT and FYEKMQ (reference sequence). V shed 0 bases, J shed 6 bases, and the junction held 8 bases outside the gene matches. The CDR3 runs to 18 residues. In DNA form, the CDR3 reads TGTGCCAGCAGCTTAGGACTACCGGGACTAGCGGGACTCAATGAGCAGTTCTTC. This sequence encodes CASSLGLPGLAGLNEQFF.

This clone was observed a handful of times. The rearrangement joins TRBV4-1 to TRBJ2-2; D perhaps matches TRBD1 (6 bases). Germline CDR1 reads MGHRA; CDR2 reads YSYEKL. V lost 6 bases and J 2 bases, leaving 13 bases between the germline ends. The CDR3 length is 15 residues. CDR3: CASRRAGENTGELFF. CDR3 nucleotide sequence: TGCGCCAGCAGGCGAGCAGGGGAAAACACCGGGGAGCTGTTTTTT.

This sequence joins TRBV27 and TRBJ2-3; possibly TRBD2 for D (5 bases). V lost 8 bases to trimming and J lost 2 bases, with 17 bases between them. Germline values: CDR1 MNHEY, CDR2 SMNVEV (reference sequence). This CDR3 is built from 15 residues. This chain's CDR3 is CASSLGGSTTDTQYF. The CDR3 DNA reads TGTGCCAGCTCCTTGGGCGGGTCCACCACAGATACGCAGTATTTT.

The rearrangement uses TRBV5-1 and TRBJ2-3, with D unresolved. Per the germline V gene, CDR1 is SGHRS and CDR2 is YFSETQ. V was shortened by 6 bases and J by 6 bases, with 8 bases between the two germline ends. The CDR3 has 11 amino acids. The CDR3 DNA reads TGCGCCAGCAATCGGTTGGATACGCAGTATTTT. Its protein is CASNRLDTQYF.

This clone is a singleton in its sample. The V call is TRBV19, the J call TRBJ1-4; D may be TRBD1 (6 bases). Germline lookup yields CDR1 LNHDA and CDR2 SQIVND (reference sequence). The CDR3 extends over 15 amino acids. Between the trimmed V and J ends, which lost 3 bases and 8 bases, there was a span of 16 bases. CDR3 sequence: CASSITSAGGEKLFF. CDR3 sequence (DNA): TGTGCCAGTAGTATCACATCGGCTGGGGGCGAAAAACTGTTTTTT.

The chain's CDR3 is CASSTLAGGTQETQYF. As DNA, the CDR3 is TGCGCCAGCAGCACGCTAGCGGGAGGCACCCAAGAGACCCAGTACTTC. The chain uses TRBV5-1 and TRBJ2-5; 11 bases align to TRBD2. This CDR3 is 16 amino acids long. Trimming cost V 4 bases and J 1 base; bases outside gene matches: 6. Germline CDR1 is SGHRS and CDR2 is YFSETQ.

This clone was seen a single time. One end of the junction is discordant with germline, which a read error may explain. The chain joins TRBV7-9 to TRBJ2-3; D is uncertain. The CDR3 length is 13 residues. In germline, CDR1 is SEHNR, CDR2 FQNEAQ (reference sequence). The CDR3 loop is CSSSVGSTDTQYF. The CDR3 region has the DNA TGTTCCAGCAGCGTCGGGAGCACAGATACGCAGTATTTT.

This clone was picked up a small number of times. The rearrangement links TRBV7-2 to TRBJ2-2, with a tentative D call TRBD1 (6 bases). Trimming removed 4 bases at V and 2 bases at J, with 14 bases between. The germline V gene has CDR1 SGHTA and CDR2 FQGNSA. This CDR3 has 16 residues. The CDR3, as DNA: TGTGCCAGCAGCTCCCTTCGGACAGCCAACACCGGGGAGCTGTTTTTT. This translates into CASSSLRTANTGELFF.

The chain combines TRBV5-1 with TRBJ1-4; perhaps TRBD1 as D (6 bases). V lost 4 bases, J lost 6 bases, and 7 bases lay in between. Germline CDR1 and CDR2: SGHRS and YFSETQ. This CDR3 comprises 12 residues. DNA of the CDR3: TGCGCCAGCAGCGAGGGGGATGAAAAACTGTTTTTT. It is translated as CASSEGDEKLFF.

V is TRBV9 and J is TRBJ2-1; TRBD2 matches 12 bases. CDR3 length equals 15 residues. CDR1 is SGDLS and CDR2 is YYNGEE in the germline V gene. V lost 0 bases to trimming and J lost 8 bases; unmatched junction nucleotides: 3. Here the CDR3 reads CASSVVGTSGYEQFF. The CDR3, as DNA: TGTGCCAGCAGCGTAGTAGGGACTAGCGGGTATGAGCAGTTCTTC.

The chain has TRBV4-1 and TRBJ2-3, with 10 bases aligning to TRBD2. J was trimmed by 0 bases and V by 7 bases; bases with no gene match: 7. This CDR3 region has 16 residues. Germline V gene sequence: CDR1 MGHRA, CDR2 YSYEKL. CDR3 region: CASNGLAVASTDTQYF. CDR3 nucleotides: TGCGCCAGCAACGGACTAGCGGTTGCTAGCACAGATACGCAGTATTTT.

This chain links TRBV15 with TRBJ1-1; 7 bases fit TRBD1. The CDR3 is 16 residues long. Germline V gene sequence: CDR1 LNHNV, CDR2 YYDKDF (reference sequence). Trimming removed 3 bases from V and 6 bases from J; junction bases left unmatched: 13. Here the CDR3 reads CATSSTVSTGVAEAFF. As DNA, the CDR3 is TGTGCCACCAGCAGTACCGTGTCAACAGGGGTGGCTGAAGCTTTCTTT.

The chain joins TRBV5-1 to TRBJ2-1; the D gene is possibly TRBD1 (7 bases). Germline V lookup: CDR1 SGHRS, CDR2 YFSETQ. V was shortened by 4 bases and J by 12 bases, with 20 bases between the two germline ends. The CDR3 covers 14 residues. The CDR3 bases are TGCGCCAGCAGCCCAGGGGGGACAGTCCCGTCGCAGTTCTTC. This gives the protein CASSPGGTVPSQFF.

J is TRBJ2-5 and V is TRBV7-9; 9 bases are a match to TRBD1. Trimming took 5 bases from V and 5 from J; bases not matched to a gene: 6. The germline gives CDR1 SEHNR, CDR2 FQNEAQ (reference sequence). This CDR3 region has 14 residues. The CDR3 loop reads CASSVTGGRETQYF. Here the CDR3 DNA reads TGTGCCAGCAGCGTCACAGGGGGCAGGGAGACCCAGTACTTC.

The chain uses TRBV5-4 and TRBJ2-2; a possible D gene is TRBD2 (5 bases). The CDR3 is made up of 16 amino acids. Trimming took off 1 base at V and 0 bases at J, with 10 bases between the two ends. The germline V gene encodes CDR1 SGHNT and CDR2 YYREEE (reference sequence). CDR3 coding DNA: TGTGCCAGCAGCTTGCGGGGAAAACCGAACACCGGGGAGCTGTTTTTT. It specifies CASSLRGKPNTGELFF.

V and J are TRBV5-4 and TRBJ1-4; a weak D match, TRBD1 (5 bases). This CDR3 region has 13 residues. V dropped 10 bases and J dropped 8 bases, with 18 bases sitting between them. Germline V gene sequence: CDR1 SGHNT, CDR2 YYREEE (reference sequence). The DNA for the CDR3 is TGTGCCGTAACCAGGCGGGGGTCCGAAAAACTGTTTTTT. It yields the protein CAVTRRGSEKLFF.

This clone was observed once. The CDR3 loop reads CASSPVWDIGNEQFF. Here the CDR3 DNA reads TGTGCCAGCAGCCCCGTTTGGGACATAGGAAATGAGCAGTTCTTC. This chain links TRBV7-9 with TRBJ2-1; weak D call: TRBD1 (6 bases). The V gene's germline CDR1 is SEHNR and CDR2 FQNEAQ (reference sequence). This CDR3 contains 15 residues. V gave up 5 bases and J gave up 7 bases, with 18 bases separating them.

The sample holds one count of this clone. An end of the junction does not agree with germline; a read error may underlie this. This chain links TRBV20-1 with TRBJ2-7; D is uncertain. Germline V gene sequence: CDR1 DFQATT, CDR2 SNEGSKA (reference sequence). There are 11 residues in the CDR3. In nucleotides, the CDR3 is TGCAGTGCTGGAGACCCCTCGGGGCAGTACTTC. This sequence encodes CSAGDPSGQYF.